Listed below are T cell receptor beta chains from one sample, sequenced in a study of T-cell memory formation after mild COVID-19. A single record per CDR3 protein comes from TCRdb applying MiXCR to the 5' RACE reads. This table holds under 650,000 distinct CDR3 sequences, about a sixth found once. The material sequenced was PBMCs or a T cell subset sorted from them (not recorded which). Every receptor here comes from an adult woman who had mild COVID-19 (a few samples of this study predate the infection). Cell type and time point are not known. Each CDR3 is given with its conserved first and last residue. D genes are given only for firm matches. Not every row has a clone size; where given, it reads once, few, many or a size class.

J gene | D gene | clone size | V gene | CDR3 DNA | CDR3 protein
TRBJ1-2 | NA | NA | TRBV7-9 | TGTGCCGGTGGCCCGGGTTGGGTGAACTATGGCTACACCTTC | CAGGPGWVNYGYTF
TRBJ1-5 | NA | few | TRBV9 | TGTGCCAGCAGCGTAGAAGGGGAGAATCAGCCCCAGCATTTT | CASSVEGENQPQHF
TRBJ1-2 | TRBD1 | NA | TRBV5-1 | TGCGCCAGCAGCTTGGATCAGGGGGCGAGCTATGGCTACACCTTC | CASSLDQGASYGYTF
TRBJ2-5 | NA | NA | TRBV7-3 | TGTGCCAGCAGCTTATTCACCGGAGAGACCCAGTACTTC | CASSLFTGETQYF
TRBJ1-1 | NA | few | TRBV6-5 | TGTGCCAGCAGTCAGTGGACATCGAACACTGAAGCTTTCTTT | CASSQWTSNTEAFF
TRBJ2-3 | TRBD2 | NA | TRBV2 | TGTGCCAGAACCACGGAGCGGGGGGCCTCAGATACGCAGTATTTT | CARTTERGASDTQYF
TRBJ2-4 | NA | NA | TRBV20-1 | TGCAGTGCTACCGACCCCAGGGGCTCAGGAAACCTTCAGTACTTC | CSATDPRGSGNLQYF
TRBJ1-6 | NA | NA | TRBV21-1 | TGTGCCAGCAGCACCGAAGGGGCTACAACAGGGGGCGGATCAGGCTCACCCCTCCACTTT | CASSTEGATTGGGSGSPLHF
TRBJ2-7 | NA | few | TRBV3-1 | TGTGCCAGCAGCTATCACCAAAGCCCCTACGAGCAGTACTTC | CASSYHQSPYEQYF
TRBJ1-6 | NA | few | TRBV5-6 | TGTGCCAGCAGCTTGGCTTCAGGGGATCTCTATAATTCACCCCTCCACTTT | CASSLASGDLYNSPLHF
TRBJ2-2 | TRBD1 | NA | TRBV12-3/TRBV12-4 | TGTGCCAGCAGTTTACCCCGGGACAGGGTTAATACCGGGGAGCTGTTTTTT | CASSLPRDRVNTGELFF
TRBJ1-4 | TRBD1 | NA | TRBV30 | TGTGCCTGGGGGACAGGGAGAGAGGAAAAACTGTTTTTT | CAWGTGREEKLFF
TRBJ1-1 | NA | few | TRBV6-5 | TGTGCCAGCAGTTTCAGGGTATCGGACACTGAAGCTTTCTTT | CASSFRVSDTEAFF
TRBJ1-1 | NA | NA | TRBV15 | TGTGCCACCAGCAGAGAGTCCGGTATGAGCACTGAAGCTTTCTTT | CATSRESGMSTEAFF
TRBJ2-7 | NA | few | TRBV7-3 | TGTGCCAGCAGCTTAACCCGGGGAAGCTCCTACGAGCAGTACTTC | CASSLTRGSSYEQYF
TRBJ2-2 | NA | NA | TRBV29-1 | TGCAGCGTTCGCACGGGGAACACCGGGGAGCTGTTTTTT | CSVRTGNTGELFF
TRBJ2-3 | NA | few | TRBV5-1 | TGCGCCAGCAGCCAACGGACAAGCACAGATACGCAGTATTTT | CASSQRTSTDTQYF
TRBJ2-3 | NA | NA | TRBV20-1 | TGCAGTGCTAGAGATGTAAGTCCAGTCGAGCAGTATTTT | CSARDVSPVEQYF
TRBJ2-7 | TRBD1 | few | TRBV7-9 | TGTGCCAGCAGTCGACAGGGTTTGGGGTCCTACGAGCAGTACTTC | CASSRQGLGSYEQYF
TRBJ2-2 | TRBD1 | few | TRBV6-2/TRBV6-3 | TGTGCCAGCAGTCCGTCCGGGACAGGGTTAGTCGCGAACACCGGGGAGCTGTTTTTT | CASSPSGTGLVANTGELFF
TRBJ2-7 | TRBD2 | few | TRBV5-1 | TGCGCCAGCAGCTTAGGACTAGCGGGAGGGCCCTCCTACGAGCAGTACTTC | CASSLGLAGGPSYEQYF
TRBJ2-1 | TRBD2 | many | TRBV29-1 | TGCAGCGCCAGAGGGGCGGCGGGAGGGACCCCTAGCTCCTACAATGAGCAGTTCTTC | CSARGAAGGTPSSYNEQFF
TRBJ2-1 | NA | few | TRBV5-1 | TGCGCCAGCAGCTTCTGGCCCGGCGAGGACAATGAGCAGTTCTTC | CASSFWPGEDNEQFF